The clone carrying this TCR beta chain was seen repeatedly, ten times or more. This sample was included in a study of T-cell reconstitution after alpha-beta-depleted transplantation in children. Germline V gene data show CDR1 as DFQATT and CDR2 as SNEGSKA (reference sequence). The CDR3 contains 15 residues. Germline trimming cut 6 bases from V and 2 bases from J; bases unmatched to any gene: 7. During its preparation, the TCRbeta library received unique molecular identifiers. A single record per CDR3 protein comes from TCRdb applying MiXCR to the PCR reads. The sample has over 200,000 distinct CDR3 sequences, approximately 10% seen once.

This sequence joins TRBV20-1 and TRBJ2-3, with 11 bases identical to TRBD2. This receptor was obtained from a human donor who donated a stem cell graft to a child with acute lymphoblastic leukemia. The specimen comprised PBMCs from the stem cell graft donor, sampled from the stem cell graft. CDR3 DNA sequence: TGCAGTGCCAGGAAACTAGCGGGGGACACAGATACGCAGTATTTT. The encoded protein is CSARKLAGDTDTQYF.